Presented here are 20 T cell receptor beta chains from one specimen sequenced in a study of radiotherapy plus CTLA-4 blockade in lung cancer (dated by TCRdb to the late 2010s). Libraries came from the immunoSEQ multiplex PCR assay. TCRdb took over this immuneACCESS table, retaining in-frame rearrangements with V and J assigned. Such tables are incomplete; in checked studies, under half of the missing clones stem from an unresolved V gene, and the remainder is unexplained. Here the sample has 130,000 or so clones; around 90% occur a single time. 6.9% of the sample goes to the ten largest clones. This specimen consisted of peripheral blood, obtained from a patient treated with radiotherapy plus ipilimumab. These TCRs come from a human donor with non-small cell lung cancer that progressed on radiotherapy plus ipilimumab.

CDR3 nucleotide sequence: TGCGCCAGCATCCACCCTTGGGGACAGAGCTCTGGAAACACCATATATTTT. Translation gives CASIHPWGQSSGNTIYF. This chain links TRBV10-1 with TRBJ1-3, with 7 nucleotides matching TRBD1. Trimming removed 7 bases from V and 0 bases from J; junction bases left unmatched: 12. This CDR3 spans 17 amino acids. Germline CDR1 and CDR2: WNHNN and SYGVQD (reference sequence).

V is TRBV11-1 and J is TRBJ2-7, with a weak D call TRBD2 (5 bases). Trimming cost V 5 bases and J 3 bases, with 11 bases left between them. The CDR3 sequence is 13 residues long. Germline CDR1 is SGHAT and CDR2 is FQDESV (reference sequence). DNA for the CDR3: TGTGCCAGCAGCCCGGTAGGACTCTACGAGCAGTACTTC. Translating gives CASSPVGLYEQYF.

This chain connects TRBV2 to TRBJ2-7, with D possibly being TRBD1 (5 bases). CDR3 length: 13 amino acids. Germline V gives CDR1 SNHLY, CDR2 FYNNEI. Deletions cut 5 bases from V and 5 bases from J, with 13 bases between. For the CDR3, the DNA is TGTGCCAGCAGTCCGGTAGGGGTAAACGAGCAGTACTTC. Protein: CASSPVGVNEQYF.

The V call is TRBV18, the J call TRBJ2-5, with D unclear. The J call may be in error: the DNA end matches TRBJ2-7 better. From germline, CDR1 is KGHSH and CDR2 LQKENI. The CDR3 loop spans 12 amino acids. This CDR3 is CASSLVSDEQYF. CDR3 sequence (DNA): TGTGCCAGCTCACTGGTTTCGGACGAGCAGTACTTC.

J is TRBJ1-3 and V is TRBV7-9; possible D gene TRBD1, 6 bases. CDR3 size: 15 residues. Trimming removed 5 bases at V and 0 bases at J, with 11 bases between. Germline V gene sequence: CDR1 SEHNR, CDR2 FQNEAQ (reference sequence). The CDR3 DNA sequence: TGTGCCAGCAGCCGGGACACCAACTCTGGAAACACCATATATTTT. Protein product: CASSRDTNSGNTIYF.

V is TRBV2 and J is TRBJ2-2; TRBD1 aligns across 9 bases. The length of the CDR3 is 14 residues. Germline V gives CDR1 SNHLY, CDR2 FYNNEI. V gave up 6 bases and J gave up 5 bases; unmatched junction bases: 4. The CDR3 DNA is TGTGCCAGCAGGGGACAGGGAACTACCGGGGAGCTGTTTTTT. This encodes CASRGQGTTGELFF.

This chain uses TRBV6-1 with TRBJ1-5, with unresolved D. Trimming stripped 2 bases from V and 9 bases from J, with 11 bases between. In germline, CDR1 is MNHNS, CDR2 SASEGT. CDR3 size: 13 residues. DNA for the CDR3: TGTGCCAGCAGTGAAATTGGGGTCGGGCCCCAGCATTTT. Encoded protein: CASSEIGVGPQHF.

The chain recombines TRBV5-1 with TRBJ2-7; TRBD1 agrees at 11 bases. Germline V gene sequence: CDR1 SGHRS, CDR2 YFSETQ. With V trimmed by 4 bases and J by 0 bases, 3 bases remained unmatched. The CDR3 has 15 residues. The CDR3 loop is CASSVGTGGSYEQYF. The CDR3 DNA reads as TGCGCCAGCAGCGTCGGGACAGGGGGCTCCTACGAGCAGTACTTC.

The chain joins TRBV5-1 to TRBJ2-2, with 7 bases fitting TRBD2. With 0 bases clipped from V and 6 bases from J, the junction kept 2 bases outside the gene matches. This CDR3 spans 14 amino acids. Germline values: CDR1 SGHRS, CDR2 YFSETQ. The CDR3 DNA reads as TGCGCCAGCAGCTTGGGACTAGCTTCCGGGGAGCTGTTTTTT. This sequence encodes CASSLGLASGELFF.

The CDR3 region has the DNA TGCGCCAGCATCTCCGGGACAGCTCACAATGAGCAGTTCTTC. This codes for CASISGTAHNEQFF. The rearrangement links TRBV5-1 to TRBJ2-1; the match to TRBD1 covers 7 bases. The trim removed 6 bases at V and 5 bases at J, leaving 8 bases unmatched. There are 14 residues in the CDR3. Looked up from germline, CDR1 is SGHRS and CDR2 is YFSETQ.

The chain carries TRBV4-3 and TRBJ2-1, with 13 positions matching TRBD2. With 6 bases clipped from V and 6 bases from J, the junction kept 5 bases outside the gene matches. This CDR3 has 15 residues. Germline V gene lookup returns CDR1 LGHNA and CDR2 YSLEER. CDR3 region: CASRSTSGRINEQFF. The DNA for the CDR3 is TGCGCCAGCAGATCGACTAGCGGGAGGATCAATGAGCAGTTCTTC.

J is TRBJ2-3 and V is TRBV7-9; possibly TRBD1 or TRBD2 for D (6 bases each). The ends were cut back, 4 bases at V and 6 bases at J, with 11 bases in the middle. CDR1 SEHNR and CDR2 FQNEAQ come from the germline V gene (reference sequence). The CDR3 spans 13 residues. The CDR3 protein is CASSSQGGDTQYF. The DNA of the CDR3 is TGTGCCAGCAGCTCCCAAGGGGGGGATACGCAGTATTTT.

This clone was found once. The V and J genes are TRBV18 and TRBJ2-5; 8 positions agree with TRBD1. The V gene's germline CDR1 is KGHSH and CDR2 LQKENI. The CDR3 is 14 amino acids. The trim removed 3 bases at V and 5 bases at J, leaving 5 bases unmatched. CDR3 region: CASSPSGGRETQYF. The CDR3 DNA follows: TGTGCCAGCTCACCTTCAGGGGGCCGGGAGACCCAGTACTTC. The full variable domain, completed using reference TRBV18 and TRBJ2-5, is NAGVMQNPRHLVRRRGQEARLRCSPMKGHSHVYWYRQLPEEGLKFMVYLQKENIIDESGMPKERFSAEFPKEGPSILRIQQVVRGDSAAYFCASSPSGGRETQYFGPGTRLLVL.

The chain joins TRBV5-6 to TRBJ2-6; possibly TRBD1 for D (5 bases). CDR1 SGHDT and CDR2 YYEEEE come from the germline V gene. Between the trimmed V and J ends, which lost 1 base and 2 bases, there was a span of 7 bases. This CDR3 contains 15 residues. The CDR3, as DNA: TGTGCCAGCAGCTTGTGGGGCGCTGGGGCCAACGTCCTGACTTTC. Protein sequence: CASSLWGAGANVLTF.

This rearrangement joins TRBV5-6 to TRBJ2-1, with TRBD1 as a possible D gene (6 bases). CDR1 and CDR2 (germline): SGHDT, YYEEEE. The V gene lost 0 bases and the J gene lost 4 bases, with 8 bases spanning the gap. This CDR3 has 14 amino acids. The CDR3 region has the DNA TGTGCCAGCAGCTTGGGACAGGAGTACAATGAGCAGTTCTTC. Protein: CASSLGQEYNEQFF.

As DNA, the CDR3 is TGTGCCAGCAGTGATACCGGGACAGGGGTCTCCGAGCAGTACTTC. Residues: CASSDTGTGVSEQYF. This rearrangement joins TRBV2 to TRBJ2-7, with TRBD1 matching over 10 bases. Germline CDR1 is SNHLY and CDR2 is FYNNEI. CDR3 length: 15 residues. Unmatched junction bases numbered 8, after V lost 3 bases and J lost 6 bases.

The rearrangement joins TRBV19 to TRBJ1-2, with 8 bases lining up with TRBD1. From germline, CDR1 is LNHDA and CDR2 SQIVND (reference sequence). CDR3 length: 15 residues. Trimming removed 5 bases from V and 4 bases from J; junction bases left unmatched: 9. The CDR3 is CASSARLQGAYGYTF. DNA of the CDR3: TGTGCCAGTAGTGCCCGCCTTCAGGGGGCCTATGGCTACACCTTC.

DNA of the CDR3: TGTGCCAGTAGTATAGGCCGGCTCATGGGGACTGAAGCTTTCTTT. Its protein product is CASSIGRLMGTEAFF. V gene TRBV19 combines with J gene TRBJ1-1; no reliable D call. V was cut by 1 base and J by 5 bases, with 14 bases left in between. The CDR3 is 15 amino acids. Germline CDR1 LNHDA, CDR2 SQIVND (reference sequence).

The genes are TRBV7-3 and TRBJ1-3; possible D gene TRBD1, 6 bases. The CDR3 runs to 16 residues. Germline V lookup: CDR1 SGHTA, CDR2 FQGTGA. The V end lost 10 bases, the J end lost 0 bases, and 19 bases lay between the germline ends. CDR3 sequence (DNA): TGTGCCAACAGTTCAGCAGGGGCGGACTCTGGAAACACCATATATTTT. Translation gives CANSSAGADSGNTIYF. Combining the CDR3 with reference TRBV7-3 and TRBJ1-3 gives the whole variable domain GAGVSQTPSNKVTEKGKYVELRCDPISGHTALYWYRQSLGQGPEFLIYFQGTGAADDSGLPNDRFFAVRPEGSVSTLKIQRTERGDSAVYLCANSSAGADSGNTIYFGEGSWLTVV.

This chain connects TRBV6-6 to TRBJ1-1, with TRBD1 identical over 8 bases. Losses at the gene ends were 5 bases for V and 1 base for J; bases not matched to a gene: 6. Germline CDR1 reads MNHNY; CDR2 reads SVGAGI (reference sequence). CDR3 length: 15 residues. CDR3 protein: CASSARTGWNTEAFF. For the CDR3, the DNA is TGTGCCAGCAGTGCCCGGACAGGGTGGAACACTGAAGCTTTCTTT.